A single sample gave rise to the 14 T cell receptor beta chains below, sequenced in a study of blood T cell repertoires in COVID-19. Method: immunoSEQ multiplex PCR; TCRdb's copy keeps in-frame clones and lacks some. This table has 200,000 to 250,000 clones, around 86% appearing once. What was sequenced was PBMCs or T cells enriched from blood (not recorded which). The receptors stem from a woman aged 45-60 years with acute COVID-19.

The chain combines TRBV6-2 or TRBV6-3 with TRBJ2-7; TRBD1 agrees at 12 bases. Germline V gene sequence: CDR1 MNHEY, CDR2 SVGEGT. CDR3 length: 15 amino acids. The V and J ends lost 2 bases and 4 bases, in that order; junction bases with no gene match: 3. The CDR3 DNA reads TGTGCCAGCAGTTACGTGGGACAGGGGGCGTACGAGCAGTACTTC. Amino acid sequence: CASSYVGQGAYEQYF.

The rearrangement joins TRBV28 to TRBJ1-5; D not certain. The CDR3 contains 15 residues. V lost 6 bases and J 2 bases, leaving 14 bases between the germline ends. Germline CDR1 reads MDHEN; CDR2 reads SYDVKM. The CDR3 here is CASRWPTGGNQPQHF. The DNA for the CDR3 is TGTGCCAGCAGATGGCCCACCGGAGGCAATCAGCCCCAGCATTTT.

The chain joins TRBV6-2 or TRBV6-3 to TRBJ2-5; D call uncertain. Per germline, CDR1 MNHEY and CDR2 SVGEGT. The V end was cut by 0 bases, the J end by 2 bases, with 10 bases between. The CDR3 consists of 15 residues. The CDR3 protein is CASSYSISDQETQYF. CDR3 in DNA: TGTGCCAGCAGTTACTCGATTTCAGATCAAGAGACCCAGTACTTC.

The chain uses TRBV29-1 and TRBJ1-4, with 7 bases that match TRBD1. Per the germline V gene, CDR1 is SQVTM and CDR2 is ANQGSEA. V lost 4 bases, J lost 4 bases, and 3 bases stayed unmatched. The CDR3 runs 13 residues. In nucleotides, the CDR3 is TGCAGCGTTGGCCCAGGGGGTAATGAAAAACTGTTTTTT. It yields the protein CSVGPGGNEKLFF. Full variable domain (outside the CDR3, taken from reference TRBV29-1 and TRBJ1-4): SAVISQKPSRDICQRGTSLTIQCQVDSQVTMMFWYRQQPGQSLTLIATANQGSEATYESGFVIDKFPISRPNLTFSTLTVSNMSPEDSSIYLCSVGPGGNEKLFFGSGTQLSVL.

With respect to this clone: Other DNA sequences within the sample encode an identical CDR3. The chain is built from TRBV19 and TRBJ2-7, with 10 bases fitting TRBD1. Germline V CDR1 and CDR2: LNHDA, SQIVND (reference sequence). This CDR3 has 14 residues. With 6 bases clipped from V and 7 bases from J, the junction kept 9 bases outside the gene matches. The CDR3 spells CASRTGTGVGEQYF. The DNA for the CDR3 is TGTGCCAGTAGGACCGGGACAGGGGTAGGTGAGCAGTACTTC.

This clone was detected once. The CDR3 coding sequence is TGTGCCAGCAGCCAAGAAGGGCTCCTAGCTACTCACACAGATACGCAGTATTTT. The encoded protein is CASSQEGLLATHTDTQYF. This chain uses TRBV3-1 (or the pseudogene TRBV3-2) with TRBJ2-3, with a possible D match to TRBD2 (5 bases). The V gene lost 0 bases and the J gene lost 2 bases, with 18 bases spanning the gap. In germline, CDR1 is LGHDT, CDR2 YNNKEL (reference sequence). The CDR3 sequence is 18 residues long.

This sequence joins TRBV18 and TRBJ2-3, with D perhaps matching TRBD2 (6 bases). Trimming removed 3 bases at V and 1 base at J, with 17 bases between. Germline V gene sequence: CDR1 KGHSH, CDR2 LQKENI. This CDR3 has 17 amino acids. CDR3 in amino acids: CASSPTLTSYGTDTQYF. As DNA, the CDR3 is TGTGCCAGCTCACCTACGTTAACTAGCTATGGCACAGATACGCAGTATTTT.

This chain links TRBV18 with TRBJ1-4; D might be TRBD1 (6 bases). This CDR3 is 18 amino acids long. Trimming shortened V by 6 bases and J by 1 base, and 21 bases separated the two germline ends. Per the germline V gene, CDR1 is KGHSH and CDR2 is LQKENI. In DNA form, the CDR3 reads TGTGCCAGCTCTCTTACACTGGGACACGGTGGAACTAATGAAAAACTGTTTTTT. Its protein is CASSLTLGHGGTNEKLFF.

CDR3: CASSFGALTQETQYF. As DNA, the CDR3 is TGTGCCAGCAGCTTTGGAGCACTCACCCAAGAGACCCAGTACTTC. V and J are TRBV7-2 and TRBJ2-5; D unclear. The CDR3 contains 15 residues. Germline V lookup: CDR1 SGHTA, CDR2 FQGNSA. V was pared by 3 bases and J by 1 base, with 12 bases between.

The V gene is TRBV15, the J gene TRBJ2-5; TRBD2 aligns across 7 bases. The germline CDR1 and CDR2 sequences are LNHNV and YYDKDF (reference sequence). The V segment lost 0 bases and the J segment 2 bases; nucleotides outside the gene matches: 3. The CDR3 contains 15 residues. CDR3 nucleotide sequence: TGTGCCACCAGCAGAGATGCGGGGGAACAAGAGACCCAGTACTTC. Amino acids: CATSRDAGEQETQYF.

This chain joins TRBV18 and TRBJ2-5; 7 bases line up with TRBD1. V was pared by 6 bases and J by 3 bases, with 10 bases of the junction left unmatched. The CDR3 covers 15 residues. Germline lookup yields CDR1 KGHSH and CDR2 LQKENI. The CDR3 DNA is TGTGCCAGCTCGCAGAACCCGGGACAGAAAGAGACCCAGTACTTC. It encodes CASSQNPGQKETQYF.

In this sample, this clone turned up once. The chain links TRBV28 to TRBJ2-7, with 10 positions matching TRBD1. This CDR3 is 16 amino acids long. V shed 6 bases and J 6 bases; nucleotides not matched to a gene: 14. Germline CDR1 is MDHEN and CDR2 is SYDVKM. CDR3 loop: CASRGQGGQGISEQYF. The CDR3 coding sequence is TGTGCCAGCAGGGGACAAGGGGGACAGGGGATTTCCGAGCAGTACTTC.

The rearrangement joins TRBV6-5 to TRBJ2-3; TRBD2 aligns across 8 bases. Germline CDR1 is MNHEY and CDR2 is SVGAGI. The junction had 5 bases not matched to a gene; V was cut back by 0 bases and J by 3 bases. The length of the CDR3 is 16 residues. This chain's CDR3 is CASSYSSGGLTDTQYF. The CDR3 nucleotides are TGTGCCAGCAGTTACTCGAGCGGGGGCCTTACAGATACGCAGTATTTT.

The rearrangement uses TRBV20-1 and TRBJ1-2; 7 positions match TRBD1. The trim removed 6 bases at V and 7 bases at J, leaving 2 bases unmatched. Germline-derived CDR1 and CDR2 are DFQATT and SNEGSKA (reference sequence). CDR3 length: 10 amino acids. In DNA, the CDR3 is TGCAGTGCCGACAGGGTTGGCTACACCTTC. Its translation: CSADRVGYTF.